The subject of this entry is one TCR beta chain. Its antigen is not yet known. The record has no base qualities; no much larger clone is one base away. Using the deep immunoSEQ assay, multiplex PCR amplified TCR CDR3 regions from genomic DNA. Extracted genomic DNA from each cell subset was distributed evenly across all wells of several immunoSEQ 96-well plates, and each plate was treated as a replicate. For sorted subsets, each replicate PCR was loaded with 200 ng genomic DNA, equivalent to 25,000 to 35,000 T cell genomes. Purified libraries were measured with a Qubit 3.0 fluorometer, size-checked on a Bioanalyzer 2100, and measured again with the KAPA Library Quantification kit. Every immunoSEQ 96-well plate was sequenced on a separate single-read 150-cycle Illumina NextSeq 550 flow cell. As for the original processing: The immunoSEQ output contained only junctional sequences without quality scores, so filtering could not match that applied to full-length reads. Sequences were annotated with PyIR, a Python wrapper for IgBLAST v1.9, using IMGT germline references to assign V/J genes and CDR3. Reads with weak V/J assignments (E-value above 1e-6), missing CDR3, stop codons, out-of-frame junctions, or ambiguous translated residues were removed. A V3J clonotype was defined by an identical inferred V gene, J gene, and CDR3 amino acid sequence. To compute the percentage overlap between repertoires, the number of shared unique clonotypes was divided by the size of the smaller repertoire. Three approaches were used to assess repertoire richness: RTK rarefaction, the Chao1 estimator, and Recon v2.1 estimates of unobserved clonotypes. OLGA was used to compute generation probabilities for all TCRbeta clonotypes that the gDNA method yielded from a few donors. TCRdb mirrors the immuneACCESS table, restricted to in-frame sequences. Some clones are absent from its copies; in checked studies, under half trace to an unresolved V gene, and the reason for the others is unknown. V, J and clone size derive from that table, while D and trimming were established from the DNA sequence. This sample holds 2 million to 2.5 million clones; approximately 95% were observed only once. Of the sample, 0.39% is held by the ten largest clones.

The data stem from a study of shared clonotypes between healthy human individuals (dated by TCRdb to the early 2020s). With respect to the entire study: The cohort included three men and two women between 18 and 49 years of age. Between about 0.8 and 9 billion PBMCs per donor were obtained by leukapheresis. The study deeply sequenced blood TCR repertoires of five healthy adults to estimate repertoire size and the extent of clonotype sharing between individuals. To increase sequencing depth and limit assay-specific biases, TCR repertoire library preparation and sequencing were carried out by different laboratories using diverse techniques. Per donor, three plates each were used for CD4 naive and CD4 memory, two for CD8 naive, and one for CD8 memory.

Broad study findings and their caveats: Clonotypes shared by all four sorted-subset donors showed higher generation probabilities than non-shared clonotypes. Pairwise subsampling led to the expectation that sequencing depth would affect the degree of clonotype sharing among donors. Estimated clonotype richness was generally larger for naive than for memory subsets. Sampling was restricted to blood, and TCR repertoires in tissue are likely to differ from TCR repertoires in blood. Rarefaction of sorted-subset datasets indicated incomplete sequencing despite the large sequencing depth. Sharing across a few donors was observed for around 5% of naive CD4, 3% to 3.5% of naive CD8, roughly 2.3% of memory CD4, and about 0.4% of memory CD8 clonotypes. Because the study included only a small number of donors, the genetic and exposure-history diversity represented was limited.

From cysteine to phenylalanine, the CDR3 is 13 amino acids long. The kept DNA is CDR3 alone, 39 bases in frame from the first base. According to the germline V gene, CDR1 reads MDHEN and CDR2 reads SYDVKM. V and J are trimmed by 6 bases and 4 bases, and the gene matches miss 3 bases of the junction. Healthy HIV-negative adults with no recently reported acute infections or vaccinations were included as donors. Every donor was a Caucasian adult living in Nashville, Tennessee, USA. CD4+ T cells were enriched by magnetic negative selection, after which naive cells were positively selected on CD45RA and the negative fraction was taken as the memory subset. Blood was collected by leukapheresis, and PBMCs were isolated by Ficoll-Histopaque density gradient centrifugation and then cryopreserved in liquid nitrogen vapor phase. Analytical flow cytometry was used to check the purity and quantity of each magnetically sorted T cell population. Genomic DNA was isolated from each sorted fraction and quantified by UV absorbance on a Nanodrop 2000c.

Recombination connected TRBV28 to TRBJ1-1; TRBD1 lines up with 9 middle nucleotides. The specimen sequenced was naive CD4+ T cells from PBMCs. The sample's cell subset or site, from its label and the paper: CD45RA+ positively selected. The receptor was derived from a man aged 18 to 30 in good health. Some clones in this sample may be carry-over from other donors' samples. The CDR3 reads CASRETGGTEAFF. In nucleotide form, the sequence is TGTGCCAGCAGGGAGACAGGGGGCACTGAAGCTTTCTTT.